This TCR beta chain stems from a study of early T cells in non-severe SARS-CoV-2 infection. Via MiXCR, TCRdb re-called the 5' RACE reads, giving one row per CDR3 protein. Among about 61,000 distinct CDR3 sequences listed, around 12% were seen once. Germline trimming cut 2 bases from V and 8 bases from J; bases unmatched to any gene: 5. The germline CDR1 and CDR2 sequences are SGHNT and YYREEE (reference sequence). The CDR3 sequence is 14 residues long. Regarding the study as a whole: VDJdb matching favored anti-spike CD8 responses, missing private and CD4 specificities.

Comments on this clonotype: The antigen is not known.

This TCR was sampled from an adult who was a healthcare worker with PCR-confirmed SARS-CoV-2 infection or an uninfected control (not recorded which). The donor label of this sample is uncertain. Sequencing used whole blood, obtained at baseline. The V call is TRBV5-4, the J call TRBJ2-1, with TRBD1 identical over 9 bases. CDR3 in amino acids: CASSFGTGMYEQFF. The CDR3 coding sequence is TGTGCCAGCAGCTTTGGGACAGGGATGTATGAGCAGTTCTTC. The whole variable domain, filled in from reference TRBV5-4 and TRBJ2-1, reads ETGVTQSPTHLIKTRGQQVTLRCSSQSGHNTVSWYQQALGQGPQFIFQYYREEENGRGNFPPRFSGLQFPNYSSELNVNALELDDSALYLCASSFGTGMYEQFFGPGTRLTVL.